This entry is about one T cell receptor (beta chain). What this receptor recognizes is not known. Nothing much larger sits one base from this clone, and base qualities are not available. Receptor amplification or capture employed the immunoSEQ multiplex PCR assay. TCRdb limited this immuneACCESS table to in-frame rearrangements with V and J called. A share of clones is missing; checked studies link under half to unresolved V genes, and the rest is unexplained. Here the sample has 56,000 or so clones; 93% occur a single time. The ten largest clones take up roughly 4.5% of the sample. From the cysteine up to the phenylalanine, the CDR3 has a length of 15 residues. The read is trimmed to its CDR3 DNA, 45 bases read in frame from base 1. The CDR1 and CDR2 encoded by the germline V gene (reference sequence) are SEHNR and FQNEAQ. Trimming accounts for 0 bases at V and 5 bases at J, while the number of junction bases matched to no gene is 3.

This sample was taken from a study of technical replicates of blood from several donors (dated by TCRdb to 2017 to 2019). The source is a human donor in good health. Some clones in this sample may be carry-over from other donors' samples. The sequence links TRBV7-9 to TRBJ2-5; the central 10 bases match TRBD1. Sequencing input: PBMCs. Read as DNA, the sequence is TGTGCCAGCAGCTTAGCTGTGACAGGGGGCGAGACCCAGTACTTC. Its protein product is CASSLAVTGGETQYF.